This T cell receptor beta chain was profiled in a study of blood T cell repertoires in COVID-19. Trimming took off 5 bases at V and 3 bases at J, with 14 bases between the two ends. This CDR3 contains 14 residues. Germline V CDR1 and CDR2: MNHEY, SVGAGI. Sequencing used immunoSEQ multiplex PCR; TCRdb keeps in-frame clones, though not all of them. The data hold about 250,000 clones, with around 85% observed a single time. This chain joins TRBV6-5 and TRBJ2-7, with D possibly matching TRBD1 (5 bases). Source material: peripheral blood. This TCR was sampled from a woman aged 55-69 years with active or convalescent COVID-19. The CDR3 DNA sequence: TGTGCCAGCAGTCCCAGGACCGGACACTACGAGCAGTACTTC. It codes for CASSPRTGHYEQYF.